The 29 T cell receptor beta chains below come from one sample, sequenced in a study of neurological immune-mediated disorders. MiXCR, applied by TCRdb to the 5' RACE reads, yields one record per CDR3 protein. The data contain 65,000 to 75,000 distinct CDR3 sequences, approximately 5% of them seen just once; the ten biggest clones take up about 2.2%. What was sequenced was PBMCs. The receptors were gathered from a woman between 65 and 79 years old with multiple sclerosis.

This clonotype has at least ten counts. The genes are TRBV18 and TRBJ2-7, with D perhaps matching TRBD1 (6 bases). This CDR3 spans 13 amino acids. Germline V gives CDR1 KGHSH, CDR2 LQKENI. V dropped 8 bases and J dropped 2 bases, with 13 bases sitting between them. In nucleotides, the CDR3 is TGTGCCAGCACCTGGACAGTTGCCTACGAGCAGTACTTC. This sequence encodes CASTWTVAYEQYF. Together with reference TRBV18 and TRBJ2-7, the CDR3 gives the full variable domain: NAGVMQNPRHLVRRRGQEARLRCSPMKGHSHVYWYRQLPEEGLKFMVYLQKENIIDESGMPKERFSAEFPKEGPSILRIQQVVRGDSAAYFCASTWTVAYEQYFGPGTRLTVT.

This chain joins TRBV4-2 and TRBJ1-2, with D possibly being TRBD1 (5 bases). Germline V gives CDR1 LGHNA, CDR2 YNFKEQ. V shed 4 bases and J shed 2 bases, with 11 bases lying between them. The length of the CDR3 is 14 residues. CDR3 loop: CASSPEGVNYGYTF. CDR3 DNA: TGTGCCAGCAGCCCGGAAGGGGTAAACTATGGCTACACCTTC.

This clonotype was seen at least ten times. This sequence joins TRBV9 and TRBJ2-1; unclear D gene. V lost 0 bases and J 0 bases, leaving 10 bases between the germline ends. Germline V gene lookup returns CDR1 SGDLS and CDR2 YYNGEE. The CDR3 length is 16 residues. In nucleotides, the CDR3 is TGTGCCAGCAGCGTAGCTACGAGGAGCTCCTACAATGAGCAGTTCTTC. It yields the protein CASSVATRSSYNEQFF.

The sample holds many counts of this clonotype. The chain uses TRBV7-2 and TRBJ2-1; TRBD2 agrees at 7 bases. Germline V lookup: CDR1 SGHTA, CDR2 FQGNSA. V gave up 5 bases and J gave up 4 bases; unmatched junction bases: 8. This CDR3 region has 15 residues. Written as DNA, the CDR3 is TGTGCCAGCAGCCCGCCCGCTAGCGGATACAATGAGCAGTTCTTC. Translated, it gives CASSPPASGYNEQFF. The complete variable domain, with remaining parts taken from reference TRBV7-2 and TRBJ2-1, reads GAGVSQSPSNKVTEKGKDVELRCDPISGHTALYWYRQSLGQGLEFLIYFQGNSAPDKSGLPSDRFSAERTGGSVSTLTIQRTQQEDSAVYLCASSPPASGYNEQFFGPGTRLTVL.

Ten or more counts support this clonotype. The genes are TRBV20-1 and TRBJ1-5; weak D call: TRBD1 (5 bases). Trimming removed 0 bases at V and 2 bases at J, with 8 bases between. This CDR3 is 14 amino acids long. Per the germline V gene, CDR1 is DFQATT and CDR2 is SNEGSKA (reference sequence). As DNA, the CDR3 is TGCAGTGCTAGAGACACAGGCCGCAATCAGCCCCAGCATTTT. Translated, it gives CSARDTGRNQPQHF.

This clonotype was picked up many times. V is TRBV5-1 and J is TRBJ2-3; 11 nucleotides line up with TRBD2. J gave up 3 bases and V 3 bases, and 6 bases lay outside the gene matches. Germline CDR1 reads SGHRS; CDR2 reads YFSETQ. The CDR3 contains 16 residues. The CDR3 nucleotides are TGCGCCAGCAGCTGGAAGACTAGCGGGAAAACAGATACGCAGTATTTT. Amino acid sequence: CASSWKTSGKTDTQYF.

This clonotype occurred many times. The V gene is TRBV12-3 or TRBV12-4, the J gene TRBJ1-1, with 9 bases that match TRBD1. The CDR3 consists of 15 residues. The V and J ends lost 5 bases and 1 base, in that order; junction bases with no gene match: 5. In nucleotides, the CDR3 is TGTGCCAGCAGTCTAGGGACAGGGAAGAACACTGAAGCTTTCTTT. This translates into CASSLGTGKNTEAFF.

This clonotype was counted at least ten times. The genes are TRBV6-2 or TRBV6-3 and TRBJ2-1; 10 nucleotides align to TRBD2. Germline V gene lookup returns CDR1 MNHEY and CDR2 SVGEGT. V shed 6 bases and J 6 bases; nucleotides not matched to a gene: 8. The CDR3 is 15 amino acids. In DNA, the CDR3 is TGTGCCAGCAGACCACTAGCGGGGATCGTCAATGAGCAGTTCTTC. Translating gives CASRPLAGIVNEQFF.

This clonotype was recorded many times. The genes are TRBV27 and TRBJ2-5; D call uncertain. This CDR3 has 13 residues. V was cut by 4 bases and J by 7 bases, with 13 bases left in between. Germline values: CDR1 MNHEY, CDR2 SMNVEV (reference sequence). CDR3 protein: CASSSVIPRTQYF. The DNA of the CDR3 is TGTGCCAGCAGTTCCGTGATACCCCGGACCCAGTACTTC.

This clonotype is termed medium-sized. The genes are TRBV14 and TRBJ2-1; no firm D call. Trimming pared 4 bases from V and 3 bases from J, leaving 4 bases between. Germline lookup yields CDR1 SGHDN and CDR2 FVKESK. CDR3 length equals 12 residues. CDR3 sequence (DNA): TGTGCCAGCAGCCCCTTCTACAATGAGCAGTTCTTC. Protein: CASSPFYNEQFF.

This clonotype was found a few times. The gene calls are TRBV20-1 and TRBJ1-1; D unresolved. The length of the CDR3 is 13 residues. Trimming pared 0 bases from V and 10 bases from J, leaving 15 bases between. Looked up from germline, CDR1 is DFQATT and CDR2 is SNEGSKA (reference sequence). CDR3 DNA: TGCAGTGCTAGAGACAGTATCGTTTTCGCAGCTTTCTTT. This encodes CSARDSIVFAAFF.

The sample holds a few counts of this clonotype. J is TRBJ2-3 and V is TRBV6-5, with 7 bases fitting TRBD2. V lost 3 bases and J lost 3; bases outside the gene matches: 15. The germline gives CDR1 MNHEY, CDR2 SVGAGI. The CDR3 is 18 residues long. This CDR3 is CASSYRSRGPGGTDTQYF. The DNA for the CDR3 is TGTGCCAGCAGTTATCGCTCGAGGGGCCCCGGGGGGACAGATACGCAGTATTTT.

This clonotype was observed a few times. The rearrangement joins TRBV10-2 to TRBJ2-3; 9 bases align to TRBD2. V gave up 4 bases and J gave up 7 bases; unmatched junction bases: 9. Germline V gene data show CDR1 as WSHSY and CDR2 as SAAADI. The CDR3 is made up of 15 amino acids. In DNA form, the CDR3 reads TGCGCCAGCAGTGTCCCTAGCGGGATAAAAAATACGCAGTATTTT. It specifies CASSVPSGIKNTQYF.

This clonotype was seen just once. The chain uses TRBV4-1 and TRBJ2-7; TRBD1 is a possible D gene (6 bases). The length of the CDR3 is 14 residues. The germline V gene has CDR1 MGHRA and CDR2 YSYEKL. Between the trimmed V and J ends, which lost 4 bases and 2 bases, there was a span of 12 bases. The CDR3 DNA follows: TGCGCCAGCAGCCTCCCGGACAGAGCCTACGAGCAGTACTTC. It translates to CASSLPDRAYEQYF.

There are many counts of this clonotype. The chain couples TRBV7-9 to TRBJ2-5; D not certain. CDR1 and CDR2 from the germline V gene are SEHNR and FQNEAQ (reference sequence). The CDR3 runs to 12 residues. V lost 4 bases and J 5 bases, leaving 8 bases between the germline ends. This chain's CDR3 is CASSSRPETQYF. CDR3 sequence (DNA): TGTGCCAGCAGCTCCCGCCCCGAGACCCAGTACTTC.

This clonotype was counted ten times or more. The CDR3, as DNA: TGTGCCAGCAGCTTAGCGTCGGGGAATGGCTACACCTTC. Residues: CASSLASGNGYTF. The chain uses TRBV7-9 and TRBJ1-2, with D unresolved. The V gene lost 0 bases and the J gene lost 6 bases, with 8 bases spanning the gap. Germline loops: CDR1 SEHNR, CDR2 FQNEAQ (reference sequence). This CDR3 region has 13 residues. Based on the CDR3 plus reference TRBV7-9 and TRBJ1-2, the full variable domain is DTGVSQNPRHKITKRGQNVTFRCDPISEHNRLYWYRQTLGQGPEFLTYFQNEAQLEKSRLLSDRFSAERPKGSFSTLEIQRTEQGDSAMYLCASSLASGNGYTFGSGTRLTVV.

J is TRBJ2-6 and V is TRBV18, with TRBD2 as a possible D gene (7 bases). The germline V and J ends were trimmed by 2 bases and 3 bases, with 23 bases remaining between them. Germline CDR1 reads KGHSH; CDR2 reads LQKENI. The CDR3 length is 20 residues. This CDR3 reads CASSPSSGGGSLVGANVLTF. The CDR3 DNA sequence: TGTGCCAGCTCACCATCGTCAGGCGGGGGCTCTCTGGTTGGGGCCAACGTCCTGACTTTC.

At least ten counts were recorded for this clonotype. The J gene is TRBJ1-6, the V gene TRBV6-5; 7 nucleotides align to TRBD1. Unmatched junction bases numbered 11, after V lost 0 bases and J lost 12 bases. Germline loops: CDR1 MNHEY, CDR2 SVGAGI. The CDR3 runs 16 residues. The CDR3 sequence: CASSYSDVGGGQPLHF. The CDR3 bases are TGTGCCAGCAGTTACTCGGACGTAGGGGGCGGCCAACCCCTCCACTTT.

This clonotype was counted many times. The rearrangement uses TRBV7-2 and TRBJ2-7, with D maybe TRBD1 (6 bases). The CDR3 contains 14 residues. V gave up 3 bases and J gave up 5 bases, with 14 bases separating them. The germline CDR1 and CDR2 sequences are SGHTA and FQGNSA. In nucleotides, the CDR3 is TGTGCCAGCAGCTTGGGACACCCCGCGGACGAGCAGTACTTC. This sequence encodes CASSLGHPADEQYF.

This clonotype has a count of ten or more. The CDR3, as DNA: TGCAGTGCGTGGTTCAAGGGGGGGCTGGAGGGAACTGAAGCTTTCTTT. It encodes CSAWFKGGLEGTEAFF. The V call is TRBV20-1, the J call TRBJ1-1; TRBD1 might be the D (6 bases). Trimming shortened V by 6 bases and J by 5 bases, and 25 bases separated the two germline ends. Germline V lookup: CDR1 DFQATT, CDR2 SNEGSKA (reference sequence). This CDR3 comprises 16 residues.

Many counts were recorded for this clonotype. The rearrangement joins TRBV12-3 or TRBV12-4 to TRBJ2-7; D not resolved. Trimming shortened V by 6 bases and J by 0 bases, and 15 bases separated the two germline ends. The CDR3 runs 15 residues. Here the CDR3 reads CASSPFTGASYEQYF. CDR3 nucleotide sequence: TGTGCCAGCAGCCCCTTCACGGGCGCCTCCTACGAGCAGTACTTC.

This clonotype has ten or more counts. The rearrangement links TRBV7-2 to TRBJ1-4; D is undetermined. The CDR3 runs to 13 residues. V dropped 1 base and J dropped 8 bases, with 8 bases sitting between them. Germline V lookup: CDR1 SGHTA, CDR2 FQGNSA. CDR3 residues: CASSLGWKEKLFF. The DNA for the CDR3 is TGTGCCAGCAGCTTAGGGTGGAAGGAAAAACTGTTTTTT.

Only a few counts were recorded for this clonotype. The genes are TRBV12-3 or TRBV12-4 and TRBJ2-1; no clear D. The CDR3 length is 14 residues. V lost 1 base and J 5 bases, leaving 9 bases between the germline ends. CDR3 residues: CASSLGTNNNEQFF. Written as DNA, the CDR3 is TGTGCCAGCAGTTTAGGAACCAATAACAATGAGCAGTTCTTC.

This chain connects TRBV5-1 to TRBJ2-3; D is perhaps TRBD1 (5 bases). Germline-derived CDR1 and CDR2 are SGHRS and YFSETQ. This CDR3 has 16 amino acids. V dropped 1 base and J dropped 0 bases, with 12 bases sitting between them. CDR3 sequence: CASSLTGRQSTDTQYF. DNA for the CDR3: TGCGCCAGCAGCTTGACAGGCCGCCAGAGCACAGATACGCAGTATTTT.

The table lists this clonotype with many counts. V is TRBV18 and J is TRBJ2-5, with unresolved D. Germline CDR1 KGHSH, CDR2 LQKENI. The CDR3 is 13 amino acids. The ends were cut back, 0 bases at V and 5 bases at J, with 7 bases in the middle. The CDR3 protein is CASSPPSLETQYF. DNA of the CDR3: TGTGCCAGCTCACCACCGTCTCTTGAGACCCAGTACTTC.

This clonotype was found many times. CDR3 DNA sequence: TGTGCCAGCAGTGCGGGGACTAGCGGGATGTACGAGCAGTACTTC. As protein: CASSAGTSGMYEQYF. The J gene is TRBJ2-7, the V gene TRBV6-2 or TRBV6-3; 13 nucleotides agree with TRBD2. After removal of 5 bases from V and 4 bases from J, the junction contained 5 bases not matched to a gene. This CDR3 contains 15 residues. The V gene's germline CDR1 is MNHEY and CDR2 SVGEGT.

This clonotype was picked up many times. The rearrangement uses TRBV24-1 and TRBJ2-1; the match to TRBD2 covers 10 bases. V lost 4 bases, J lost 6 bases, and 8 bases stayed unmatched. The CDR3 runs to 16 residues. Germline CDR1 KGHDR, CDR2 SFDVKD. In nucleotides, the CDR3 is TGTGCCACCAGTGACCGAACTAGCGGGATGGGCAATGAGCAGTTCTTC. It yields the protein CATSDRTSGMGNEQFF.

In this sample, this clonotype turned up many times. The gene calls are TRBV20-1 and TRBJ1-1; D possibly corresponds to TRBD1 (5 bases). From germline, CDR1 is DFQATT and CDR2 SNEGSKA (reference sequence). Trimming removed 7 bases at V and 8 bases at J, with 20 bases between. CDR3 length: 13 residues. Written as DNA, the CDR3 is TGCAGTGTAAACGAGGGTTTAAGGGGAGAAGCTTTCTTT. Protein sequence: CSVNEGLRGEAFF.

The chain is built from TRBV19 and TRBJ2-3; D may match TRBD1 or TRBD2 (6 bases each). V was pared by 3 bases and J by 5 bases, with 9 bases between. The CDR3 is 13 residues long. CDR1 LNHDA and CDR2 SQIVND come from the germline V gene (reference sequence). The chain's CDR3 is CASSIGGGDTQYF. As DNA, the CDR3 is TGTGCCAGTAGTATCGGGGGCGGAGATACGCAGTATTTT.